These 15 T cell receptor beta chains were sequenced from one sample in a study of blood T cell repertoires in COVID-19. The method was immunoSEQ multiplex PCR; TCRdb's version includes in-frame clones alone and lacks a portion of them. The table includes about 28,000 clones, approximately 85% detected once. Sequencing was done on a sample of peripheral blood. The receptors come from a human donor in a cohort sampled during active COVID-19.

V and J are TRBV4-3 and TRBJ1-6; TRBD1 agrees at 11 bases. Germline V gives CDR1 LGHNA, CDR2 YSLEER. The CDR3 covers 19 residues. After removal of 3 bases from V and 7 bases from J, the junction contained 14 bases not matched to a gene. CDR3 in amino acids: CASSHWGQGEGAANSPLHF. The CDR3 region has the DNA TGCGCCAGCAGCCACTGGGGACAGGGGGAGGGAGCGGCAAATTCACCCCTCCACTTT.

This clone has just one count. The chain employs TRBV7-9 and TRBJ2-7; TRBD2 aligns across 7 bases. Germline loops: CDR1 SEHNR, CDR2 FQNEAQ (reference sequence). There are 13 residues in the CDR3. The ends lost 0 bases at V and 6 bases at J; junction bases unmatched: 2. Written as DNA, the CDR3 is TGTGCCAGCAGCTTAGCGGGGGGGTCCGAGCAGTACTTC. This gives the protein CASSLAGGSEQYF. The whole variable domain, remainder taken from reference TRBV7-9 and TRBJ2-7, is DTGVSQNPRHKITKRGQNVTFRCDPISEHNRLYWYRQTLGQGPEFLTYFQNEAQLEKSRLLSDRFSAERPKGSFSTLEIQRTEQGDSAMYLCASSLAGGSEQYFGPGTRLTVT.

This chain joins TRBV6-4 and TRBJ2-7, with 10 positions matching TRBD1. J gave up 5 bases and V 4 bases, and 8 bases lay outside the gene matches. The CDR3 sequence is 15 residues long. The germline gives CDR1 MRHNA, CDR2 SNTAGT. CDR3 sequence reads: CASSGRDRGGDEQYF. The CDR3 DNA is TGTGCCAGCAGTGGGAGGGACAGGGGAGGAGACGAGCAGTACTTC.

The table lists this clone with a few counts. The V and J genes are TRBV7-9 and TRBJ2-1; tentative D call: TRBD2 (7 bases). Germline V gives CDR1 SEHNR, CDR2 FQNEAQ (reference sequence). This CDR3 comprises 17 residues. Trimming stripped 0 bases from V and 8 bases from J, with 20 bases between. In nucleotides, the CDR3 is TGTGCCAGCAGCTTAGCCCACGGGGGGCCGACCGGGGATGAGCAGTTCTTC. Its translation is CASSLAHGGPTGDEQFF.

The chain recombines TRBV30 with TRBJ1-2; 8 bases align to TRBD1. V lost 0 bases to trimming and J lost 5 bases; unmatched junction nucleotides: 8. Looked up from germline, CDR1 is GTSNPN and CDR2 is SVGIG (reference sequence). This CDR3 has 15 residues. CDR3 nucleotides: TGTGCCTGGAGTGTAAACCAGGGGGCGAGGTATGGCTACACCTTC. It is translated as CAWSVNQGARYGYTF.

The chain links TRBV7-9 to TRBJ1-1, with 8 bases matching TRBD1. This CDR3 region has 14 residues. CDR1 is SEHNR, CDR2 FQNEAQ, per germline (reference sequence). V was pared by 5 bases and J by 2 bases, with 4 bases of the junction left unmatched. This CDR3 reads CASSRTGTNTEAFF. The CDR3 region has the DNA TGTGCCAGCAGCCGGACAGGGACAAACACTGAAGCTTTCTTT.

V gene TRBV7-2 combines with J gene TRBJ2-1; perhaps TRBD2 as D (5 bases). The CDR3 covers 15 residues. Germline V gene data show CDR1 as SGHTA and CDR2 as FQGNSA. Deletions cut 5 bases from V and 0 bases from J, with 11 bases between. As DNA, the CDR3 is TGTGCCAGCAGCGGAAGCGGTTACTCCTACAATGAGCAGTTCTTC. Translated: CASSGSGYSYNEQFF.

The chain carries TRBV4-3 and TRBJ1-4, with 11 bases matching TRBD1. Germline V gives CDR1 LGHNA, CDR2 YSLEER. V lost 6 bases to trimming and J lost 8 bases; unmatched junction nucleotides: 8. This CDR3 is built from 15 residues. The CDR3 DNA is TGCGCCAGCAGTCTCGGACAGGGGGCGATAGAAAAACTGTTTTTT. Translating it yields CASSLGQGAIEKLFF.

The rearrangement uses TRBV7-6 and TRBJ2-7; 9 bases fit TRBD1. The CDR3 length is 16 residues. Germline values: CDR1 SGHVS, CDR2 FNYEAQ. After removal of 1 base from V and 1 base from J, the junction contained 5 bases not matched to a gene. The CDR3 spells CASSLETGGASYEQYF. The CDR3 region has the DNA TGTGCCAGCAGCTTAGAGACAGGGGGTGCTTCCTACGAGCAGTACTTC.

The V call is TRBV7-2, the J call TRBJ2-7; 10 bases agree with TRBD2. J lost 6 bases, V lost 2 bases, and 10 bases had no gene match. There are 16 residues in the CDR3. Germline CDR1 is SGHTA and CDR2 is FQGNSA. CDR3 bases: TGTGCCAGCAGCTTACAGCGGGGGGGCCCGGGCGGCGAGCAGTACTTC. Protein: CASSLQRGGPGGEQYF.

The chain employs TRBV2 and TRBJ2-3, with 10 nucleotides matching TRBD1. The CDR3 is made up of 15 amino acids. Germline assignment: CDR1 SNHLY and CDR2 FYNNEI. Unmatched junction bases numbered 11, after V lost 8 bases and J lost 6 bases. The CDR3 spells CASQPGQGSRDTQYF. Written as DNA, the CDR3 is TGTGCCAGCCAACCGGGACAGGGGTCACGGGATACGCAGTATTTT.

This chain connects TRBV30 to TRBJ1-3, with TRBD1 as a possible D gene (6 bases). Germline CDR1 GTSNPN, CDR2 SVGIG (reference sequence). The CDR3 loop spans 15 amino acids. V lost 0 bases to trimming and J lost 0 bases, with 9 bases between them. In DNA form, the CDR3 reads TGTGCCTGGAGTGTACAGGGAGCCTCTGGAAACACCATATATTTT. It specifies CAWSVQGASGNTIYF.

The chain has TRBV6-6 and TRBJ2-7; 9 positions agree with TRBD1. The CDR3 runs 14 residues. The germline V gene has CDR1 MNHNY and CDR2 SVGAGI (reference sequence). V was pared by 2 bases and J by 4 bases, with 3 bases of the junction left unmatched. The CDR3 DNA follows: TGTGCCAGCAGTTACCCGGACAGGGGATACGAGCAGTACTTC. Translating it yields CASSYPDRGYEQYF.

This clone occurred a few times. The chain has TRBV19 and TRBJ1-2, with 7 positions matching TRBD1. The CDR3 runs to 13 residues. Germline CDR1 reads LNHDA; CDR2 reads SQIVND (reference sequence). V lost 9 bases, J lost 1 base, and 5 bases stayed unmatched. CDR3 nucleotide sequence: TGTGCCAGGACGGGACAGAATAACTATGGCTACACCTTC. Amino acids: CARTGQNNYGYTF.

The CDR3 nucleotides read TGTGCCAGCAGCCGGGACAGGGGCTCTGAAGCTTTCTTT. Translated: CASSRDRGSEAFF. The chain carries TRBV7-8 and TRBJ1-1; 10 nucleotides agree with TRBD1. The trim removed 5 bases at V and 6 bases at J, leaving 3 bases unmatched. The CDR3 consists of 13 residues. Germline CDR1 is SGHVS and CDR2 is FQNEAQ.